Below, 22 T cell receptor beta chains from the same sample are listed, as sequenced in a study of blood T cell repertoires in COVID-19 (dated by TCRdb to 2020 to 2021). The receptor library was made with the immunoSEQ multiplex PCR assay. TCRdb holds this immuneACCESS table with in-frame rearrangements only. Some clones are missing; in checked studies, unresolved V genes explain under half, and the rest has no known cause. Within this sample are around 300,000 clones, with around 89% of them counted one time only. The ten biggest clones cover about 1.8% of the sample. Sequenced: PBMCs or T cells enriched from blood (not recorded which). Every receptor here comes from a woman in her late teens or twenties with acute COVID-19.

Notes on this clone: The sample contains more than one DNA sequence encoding this CDR3. The chain is built from TRBV5-1 and TRBJ1-1; D unclear. The germline V gene encodes CDR1 SGHRS and CDR2 YFSETQ. The CDR3 is made up of 14 amino acids. Trimming took 0 bases from V and 1 from J, leaving 7 bases between them. Written as DNA, the CDR3 is TGCGCCAGCAGCTTGGGCGCGGGGAACACTGAAGCTTTCTTT. Residues: CASSLGAGNTEAFF.

This chain connects TRBV18 to TRBJ2-7; 9 bases align to TRBD1. CDR3 length equals 14 residues. Germline V gene data show CDR1 as KGHSH and CDR2 as LQKENI. Germline trimming cut 3 bases from V and 5 bases from J; bases unmatched to any gene: 5. For the CDR3, the DNA is TGTGCCAGCTCACCCGGGACAGGGCCCGACGAGCAGTACTTC. Protein: CASSPGTGPDEQYF. The full variable domain, in which reference TRBV18 and TRBJ2-7 provide the parts outside the CDR3, is NAGVMQNPRHLVRRRGQEARLRCSPMKGHSHVYWYRQLPEEGLKFMVYLQKENIIDESGMPKERFSAEFPKEGPSILRIQQVVRGDSAAYFCASSPGTGPDEQYFGPGTRLTVT.

The V and J genes are TRBV16 and TRBJ2-1; TRBD2 matches 8 bases. Germline CDR1 is KGHSY and CDR2 is FQNENV. This CDR3 has 16 amino acids. The J segment lost 8 bases and the V segment lost 4 bases, leaving 13 bases of the junction unmatched. CDR3 sequence: CASSPGITGGPDEQFF. The CDR3 coding sequence is TGTGCCAGCAGCCCAGGAATTACGGGAGGGCCGGATGAGCAGTTCTTC.

The chain employs TRBV25-1 and TRBJ2-7, with 9 bases identical to TRBD2. The CDR3 is 17 amino acids. Germline CDR1 reads MGHDK; CDR2 reads SYGVNS. Germline trimming cut 1 base from V and 1 base from J; bases unmatched to any gene: 8. CDR3 sequence reads: CASSESPSGMDSYEQYF. CDR3 in DNA: TGTGCCAGCAGTGAATCTCCTAGCGGGATGGATTCCTACGAGCAGTACTTC.

The chain couples TRBV5-4 to TRBJ1-4; TRBD1 agrees at 7 bases. J was trimmed by 8 bases and V by 3 bases; bases with no gene match: 7. The CDR3 sequence is 14 residues long. Looked up from germline, CDR1 is SGHNT and CDR2 is YYREEE (reference sequence). The CDR3 spells CASSSNRGSEKLFF. The CDR3 nucleotides are TGTGCCAGCAGCTCTAACAGGGGATCGGAAAAACTGTTTTTT. Using reference TRBV5-4 and TRBJ1-4 for the parts outside the CDR3, the full variable domain is ETGVTQSPTHLIKTRGQQVTLRCSSQSGHNTVSWYQQALGQGPQFIFQYYREEENGRGNFPPRFSGLQFPNYSSELNVNALELDDSALYLCASSSNRGSEKLFFGSGTQLSVL.

This sequence joins TRBV28 and TRBJ1-2; the match to TRBD1 covers 7 bases. Unmatched junction bases numbered 4, after V lost 2 bases and J lost 4 bases. This CDR3 has 14 amino acids. Germline V gene lookup returns CDR1 MDHEN and CDR2 SYDVKM. CDR3 amino acids: CASSLDRVGYGYTF. For the CDR3, the DNA is TGTGCCAGCAGTTTAGACAGGGTAGGCTATGGCTACACCTTC.

The V gene is TRBV5-1, the J gene TRBJ2-1; D perhaps matches TRBD2 (5 bases). CDR1 and CDR2 from the germline V gene are SGHRS and YFSETQ. CDR3 length equals 13 residues. V was shortened by 4 bases and J by 1 base, with 6 bases between the two germline ends. The chain's CDR3 is CASSPGSYNEQFF. The CDR3 DNA sequence: TGCGCCAGCAGCCCGGGGTCCTACAATGAGCAGTTCTTC.

This clone came up a few times. The chain's CDR3 is CASSLGQGAGELFF. For the CDR3, the DNA is TGTGCCAGCAGCCTGGGGCAGGGGGCCGGGGAGCTGTTTTTT. The rearrangement uses TRBV28 and TRBJ2-2; 7 bases map to TRBD1. CDR1 is MDHEN, CDR2 SYDVKM, per germline. Germline trimming cut 6 bases from V and 6 bases from J; bases unmatched to any gene: 7. This CDR3 has 14 amino acids.

The gene calls are TRBV9 and TRBJ2-4; perhaps TRBD2 as D (5 bases). V lost 3 bases and J 0 bases, leaving 13 bases between the germline ends. Germline CDR1 is SGDLS and CDR2 is YYNGEE. The CDR3 spans 16 residues. Here the CDR3 DNA reads TGTGCCAGCAGCGAGGGTCTGGCGGGAGCCAAAAACATTCAGTACTTC. Protein sequence: CASSEGLAGAKNIQYF.

The genes are TRBV7-3 and TRBJ2-1, with a weak D call TRBD2 (5 bases). Trimming removed 1 base from V and 1 base from J, with 8 bases in between. CDR1 SGHTA and CDR2 FQGTGA come from the germline V gene. CDR3 length: 15 residues. The CDR3 nucleotides are TGTGCCAGCAGCTTAATCCGGGGATCCTACAATGAGCAGTTCTTC. This encodes CASSLIRGSYNEQFF.

V gene TRBV7-3 combines with J gene TRBJ1-1; tentative D call: TRBD1 (6 bases). The CDR3 has 13 residues. Looked up from germline, CDR1 is SGHTA and CDR2 is FQGTGA. V was shortened by 2 bases and J by 8 bases, with 12 bases between the two germline ends. This CDR3 is CASSLEQGLEAFF. CDR3 sequence (DNA): TGTGCCAGCAGCTTAGAACAGGGCCTCGAAGCTTTCTTT.

In this sample, this clone turned up once. The rearrangement uses TRBV18 and TRBJ2-7; 9 nucleotides align to TRBD1. The V gene end was trimmed by 6 bases and the J gene end by 7 bases; junction bases not matched to a gene: 10. The germline V gene encodes CDR1 KGHSH and CDR2 LQKENI. This CDR3 is built from 14 residues. CDR3 region: CASSIGTGLPEQYF. As DNA, the CDR3 is TGTGCCAGCTCGATTGGGACAGGGTTGCCGGAGCAGTACTTC.

The V call is TRBV11-3, the J call TRBJ2-7; 10 bases line up with TRBD2. Germline CDR1 reads SGHNT; CDR2 reads YENEEA. The CDR3 loop spans 15 amino acids. V gave up 5 bases and J gave up 6 bases; unmatched junction bases: 10. The CDR3 is CASSPGASGSGEQYF. The CDR3 DNA sequence: TGTGCCAGCAGCCCTGGGGCTAGCGGGAGCGGCGAGCAGTACTTC.

This clone was seen only once. The chain combines TRBV7-8 with TRBJ2-6; D may be TRBD1 (5 bases). The V and J ends lost 5 bases and 5 bases respectively, with 22 bases between them. Germline CDR1 and CDR2: SGHVS and FQNEAQ. This CDR3 has 18 residues. The CDR3 spells CASSQDVTRGIRANVLTF. Written as DNA, the CDR3 is TGTGCCAGCAGCCAAGATGTGACAAGGGGTATTAGGGCCAACGTCCTGACTTTC.

This chain connects TRBV4-2 to TRBJ1-5, with 7 nucleotides matching TRBD1. The CDR3 consists of 15 residues. Per germline, CDR1 LGHNA and CDR2 YNFKEQ. V gave up 3 bases and J gave up 7 bases; unmatched junction bases: 9. CDR3 protein: CASSQRGGAEQPQHF. The CDR3 DNA follows: TGTGCCAGCAGCCAGCGAGGGGGCGCGGAACAGCCCCAGCATTTT.

This chain connects TRBV19 to TRBJ2-3; TRBD2 is a possible D gene (5 bases). This CDR3 comprises 13 residues. The germline V gene encodes CDR1 LNHDA and CDR2 SQIVND (reference sequence). V was trimmed by 10 bases and J by 5 bases, leaving 16 bases between them. The CDR3 region is CATTAGYGDTQYF. DNA of the CDR3: TGTGCCACTACGGCGGGTTATGGAGATACGCAGTATTTT. The complete variable domain, with remaining parts taken from reference TRBV19 and TRBJ2-3, reads DGGITQSPKYLFRKEGQNVTLSCEQNLNHDAMYWYRQDPGQGLRLIYYSQIVNDFQKGDIAEGYSVSREKKESFPLTVTSAQKNPTAFYLCATTAGYGDTQYFGPGTRLTVL.

This chain connects TRBV19 to TRBJ2-7; 7 bases match TRBD1. The CDR3 length is 15 residues. V lost 4 bases to trimming and J lost 0 bases; unmatched junction nucleotides: 6. Germline V gene sequence: CDR1 LNHDA, CDR2 SQIVND (reference sequence). This CDR3 is CASSSPQGLSYEQYF. CDR3 DNA sequence: TGTGCCAGTAGTAGCCCACAGGGGCTCTCCTACGAGCAGTACTTC.

The chain is built from TRBV7-2 and TRBJ2-2, with D tentatively TRBD2 (6 bases). Trimming removed 1 base at V and 6 bases at J, with 12 bases between. Per the germline V gene, CDR1 is SGHTA and CDR2 is FQGNSA. The length of the CDR3 is 15 residues. This CDR3 reads CASSLVLRGAGELFF. CDR3 coding DNA: TGTGCCAGCAGCTTAGTGTTGCGCGGGGCCGGGGAGCTGTTTTTT.

The chain has TRBV30 and TRBJ2-2, with D tentatively TRBD1 (6 bases). Germline V gives CDR1 GTSNPN, CDR2 SVGIG (reference sequence). Deletions cut 4 bases from V and 3 bases from J, with 15 bases between. CDR3 size: 15 residues. The CDR3 region has the DNA TGTGCCTGGACCTTCCTCACAGGGTACACCGGGGAGCTGTTTTTT. The encoded protein is CAWTFLTGYTGELFF.

This clone was found once. V is TRBV28 and J is TRBJ1-6, with D possibly matching TRBD1 (6 bases). The CDR3 sequence is 14 residues long. Between the trimmed V and J ends, which lost 6 bases and 3 bases, there was a span of 9 bases. Germline V gives CDR1 MDHEN, CDR2 SYDVKM. CDR3 sequence reads: CASRPTGYNSPLHF. CDR3 coding DNA: TGTGCCAGCAGACCGACAGGCTATAATTCACCCCTCCACTTT.

The chain employs TRBV2 and TRBJ2-7; 8 positions match TRBD1. The CDR3 spans 12 residues. In germline, CDR1 is SNHLY, CDR2 FYNNEI. V gave up 8 bases and J gave up 4 bases; unmatched junction bases: 4. The CDR3 spells CASVRDRYEQYF. The CDR3 region has the DNA TGTGCCAGCGTACGGGACAGGTACGAGCAGTACTTC.

The rearrangement links TRBV4-1 to TRBJ2-1; the match to TRBD2 covers 7 bases. CDR1 MGHRA and CDR2 YSYEKL come from the germline V gene. The CDR3 loop spans 13 amino acids. V dropped 1 base and J dropped 10; count of bases not matched to a gene: 4. CDR3 protein: CASSQGLAYEQFF. CDR3 coding DNA: TGCGCCAGCAGCCAAGGACTAGCTTACGAGCAGTTCTTC.